What follows is one T cell receptor beta chain and its context. How the authors handled the data: Amplification of reference gene primers provided the estimated nucleated cell counts. Sequenced by immunoSEQ multiplex PCR; TCRdb stores in-frame clones only, minus some. That table gives V, J and clone size, and the DNA gave D and trimming. The table records around 64,000 clones, 90% to 95% of them present only once. This entry comes from a study of blood T cell repertoires in COVID-19. Per germline, CDR1 KGHSH and CDR2 LQKENI. This CDR3 comprises 13 residues. Trimming took 6 bases from V and 4 from J, leaving 10 bases between them.

The rearrangement links TRBV18 to TRBJ1-5; D is ambiguous. The sequence was obtained from a human donor in a cohort sampled during active COVID-19. The specimen was peripheral blood. CDR3 nucleotide sequence: TGTGCCAGCTCGCAAGGGAGTAATCAGCCCCAGCATTTT. Protein: CASSQGSNQPQHF.